This T cell receptor (beta chain) is drawn from a study of cytomegalovirus exposure and HLA in healthy donors. Whole-study results and caveats: Subsequent analysis showed first-cohort TCR clusters tending to co-occur in more than 95 validation repertoires. The listing of 150 or so TCR beta chains classed them as cytomegalovirus-associated.

The donors were in the approximately 120-subject validation cohort; that cohort was separate from the approximately 730-subject first cohort. Sequenced by immunoSEQ multiplex PCR; TCRdb stores in-frame clones only, minus some. The repertoire holds some 130,000 clones, with just under 85% as singletons. The CDR3 totals 16 residues. The germline gives CDR1 SGHAT, CDR2 FQDESV (reference sequence). V was clipped by 5 bases and J by 7 bases; unmatched bases: 13. In the case of this clone: The antigen remains unidentified.

The chain is built from TRBV11-1 and TRBJ2-7; 11 bases match TRBD2. The sequence derives from a man younger than 45 in good health and CMV-seropositive. Material for sequencing was PBMCs. CDR3 DNA sequence: TGTGCCAGCAGCCCACGCTGGGGGCTAGCGGGAGGTGAGCAGTACTTC. Its translation is CASSPRWGLAGGEQYF. Filled out from reference TRBV11-1 and TRBJ2-7, the complete variable domain reads EAEVAQSPRYKITEKSQAVAFWCDPISGHATLYWYRQILGQGPELLVQFQDESVVDDSQLPKDRFSAERLKGVDSTLKIQPAELGDSAMYLCASSPRWGLAGGEQYFGPGTRLTVT.